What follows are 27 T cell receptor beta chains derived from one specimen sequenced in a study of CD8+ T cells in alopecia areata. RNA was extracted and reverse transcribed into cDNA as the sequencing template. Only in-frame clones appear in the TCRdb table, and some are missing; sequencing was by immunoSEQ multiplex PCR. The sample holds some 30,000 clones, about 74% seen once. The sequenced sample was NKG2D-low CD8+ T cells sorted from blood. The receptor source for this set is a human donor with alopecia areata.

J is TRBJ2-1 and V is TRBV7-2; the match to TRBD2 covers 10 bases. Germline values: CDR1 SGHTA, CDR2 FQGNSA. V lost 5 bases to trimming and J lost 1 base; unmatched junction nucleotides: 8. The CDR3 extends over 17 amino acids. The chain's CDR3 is CASSPHSGGISYNEQFF. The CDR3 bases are TGTGCCAGCAGCCCACATAGCGGGGGGATTTCCTACAATGAGCAGTTCTTC.

The CDR3 DNA sequence: TGTGCCAGCAGTCCCCTCAGAGCGGGGGACCTCTACGAGCAGTACTTC. This codes for CASSPLRAGDLYEQYF. The chain couples TRBV27 to TRBJ2-7, with 8 bases lining up with TRBD2. The V gene end was trimmed by 5 bases and the J gene end by 3 bases; junction bases not matched to a gene: 12. Germline values: CDR1 MNHEY, CDR2 SMNVEV (reference sequence). This CDR3 comprises 16 residues.

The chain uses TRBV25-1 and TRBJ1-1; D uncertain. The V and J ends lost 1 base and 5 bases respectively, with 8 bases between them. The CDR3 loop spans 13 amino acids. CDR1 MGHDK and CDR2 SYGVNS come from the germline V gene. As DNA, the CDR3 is TGTGCCAGCAGTGAATCCCTCGGGACTGAAGCTTTCTTT. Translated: CASSESLGTEAFF. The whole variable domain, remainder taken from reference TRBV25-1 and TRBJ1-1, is EADIYQTPRYLVIGTGKKITLECSQTMGHDKMYWYQQDPGMELHLIHYSYGVNSTEKGDLSSESTVSRIRTEHFPLTLESARPSHTSQYLCASSESLGTEAFFGQGTRLTVV.

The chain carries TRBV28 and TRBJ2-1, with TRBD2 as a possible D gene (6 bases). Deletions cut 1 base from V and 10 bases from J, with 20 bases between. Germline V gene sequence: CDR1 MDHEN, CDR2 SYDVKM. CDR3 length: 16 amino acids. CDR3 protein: CASSLLAVSSMGEQFF. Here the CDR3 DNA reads TGTGCCAGCAGTTTATTAGCGGTTTCCTCAATGGGAGAGCAGTTCTTC.

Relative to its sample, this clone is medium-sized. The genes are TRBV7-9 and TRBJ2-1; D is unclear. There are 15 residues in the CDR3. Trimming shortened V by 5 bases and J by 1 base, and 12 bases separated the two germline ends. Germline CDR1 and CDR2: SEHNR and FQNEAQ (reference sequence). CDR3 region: CASSLIADSYNEQFF. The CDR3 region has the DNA TGTGCCAGCAGCCTAATAGCCGATTCCTACAATGAGCAGTTCTTC.

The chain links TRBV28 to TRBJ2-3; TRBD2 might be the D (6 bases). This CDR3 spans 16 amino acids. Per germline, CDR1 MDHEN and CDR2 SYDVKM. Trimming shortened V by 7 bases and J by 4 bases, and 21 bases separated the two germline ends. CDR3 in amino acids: CASTLGASVSADTQYF. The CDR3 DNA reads TGTGCCAGCACCCTCGGGGCTAGCGTGTCTGCAGATACGCAGTATTTT.

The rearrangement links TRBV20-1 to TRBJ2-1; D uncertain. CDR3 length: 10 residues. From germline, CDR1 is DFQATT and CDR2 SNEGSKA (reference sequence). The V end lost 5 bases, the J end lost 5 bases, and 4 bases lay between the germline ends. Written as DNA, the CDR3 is TGCAGTGCTCACAACAATGAGCAGTTCTTC. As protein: CSAHNNEQFF.

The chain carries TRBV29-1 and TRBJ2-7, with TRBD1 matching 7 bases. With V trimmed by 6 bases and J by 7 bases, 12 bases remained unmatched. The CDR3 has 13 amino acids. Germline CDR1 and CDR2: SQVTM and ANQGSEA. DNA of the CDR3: TGCAGCGTCTGGACAGGAGATACTAGAGAGCAGTACTTC. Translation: CSVWTGDTREQYF.

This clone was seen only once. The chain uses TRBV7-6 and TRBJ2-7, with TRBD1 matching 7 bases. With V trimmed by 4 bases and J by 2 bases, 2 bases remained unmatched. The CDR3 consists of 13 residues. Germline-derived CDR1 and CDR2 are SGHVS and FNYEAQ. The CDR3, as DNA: TGTGCCAGCAGCTGGGGACAGACCTACGAGCAGTACTTC. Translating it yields CASSWGQTYEQYF.

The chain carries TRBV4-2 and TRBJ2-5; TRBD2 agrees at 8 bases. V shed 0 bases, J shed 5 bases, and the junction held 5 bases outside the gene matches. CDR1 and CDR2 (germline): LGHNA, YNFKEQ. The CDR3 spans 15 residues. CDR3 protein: CASSQDISGGETQYF. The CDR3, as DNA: TGTGCCAGCAGCCAAGATATAAGCGGGGGCGAGACCCAGTACTTC.

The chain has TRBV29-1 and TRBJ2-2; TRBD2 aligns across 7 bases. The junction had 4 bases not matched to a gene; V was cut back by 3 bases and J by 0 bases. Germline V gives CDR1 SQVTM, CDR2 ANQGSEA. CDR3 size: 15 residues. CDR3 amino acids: CSVEPSGANTGELFF. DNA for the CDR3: TGCAGCGTTGAGCCCAGCGGGGCGAACACCGGGGAGCTGTTTTTT.

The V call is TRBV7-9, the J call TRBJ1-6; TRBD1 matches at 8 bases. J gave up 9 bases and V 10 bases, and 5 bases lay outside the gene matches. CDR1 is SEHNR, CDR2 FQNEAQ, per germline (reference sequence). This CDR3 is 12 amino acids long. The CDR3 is CATQGAISPLHF. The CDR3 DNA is TGTGCCACCCAGGGGGCGATTTCACCCCTCCACTTT.

DNA for the CDR3: TGTGCCAGCAGCTCAAACAGGGATGACACTGAAGCTTTCTTT. This codes for CASSSNRDDTEAFF. The genes are TRBV7-9 and TRBJ1-1; perhaps TRBD1 as D (6 bases). This CDR3 spans 14 amino acids. The V gene's germline CDR1 is SEHNR and CDR2 FQNEAQ (reference sequence). V lost 4 bases to trimming and J lost 3 bases, with 12 bases between them.

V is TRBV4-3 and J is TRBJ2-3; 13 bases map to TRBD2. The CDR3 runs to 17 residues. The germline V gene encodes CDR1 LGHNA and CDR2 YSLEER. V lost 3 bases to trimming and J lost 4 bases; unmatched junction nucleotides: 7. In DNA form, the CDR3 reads TGCGCCAGCAGCCAGATTACTAGCGGGGGGGCCCCAGATACGCAGTATTTT. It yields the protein CASSQITSGGAPDTQYF.

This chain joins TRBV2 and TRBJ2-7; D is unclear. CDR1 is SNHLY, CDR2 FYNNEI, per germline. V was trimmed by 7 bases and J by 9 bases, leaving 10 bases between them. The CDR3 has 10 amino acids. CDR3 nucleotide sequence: TGTGCCAGCATGTTGGTCCTGCAGTACTTC. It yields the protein CASMLVLQYF.

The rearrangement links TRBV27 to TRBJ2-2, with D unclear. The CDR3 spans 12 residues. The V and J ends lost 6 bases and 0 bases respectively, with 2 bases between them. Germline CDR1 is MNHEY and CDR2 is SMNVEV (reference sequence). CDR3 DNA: TGTGCCAGCAGGGCGAACACCGGGGAGCTGTTTTTT. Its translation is CASRANTGELFF.

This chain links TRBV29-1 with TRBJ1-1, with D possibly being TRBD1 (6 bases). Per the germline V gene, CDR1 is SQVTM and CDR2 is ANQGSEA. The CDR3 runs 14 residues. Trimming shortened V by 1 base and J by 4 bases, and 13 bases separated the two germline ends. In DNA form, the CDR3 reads TGCAGCGTTGAAGGGCAGGGGTCGAGCACTGAAGCTTTCTTT. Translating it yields CSVEGQGSSTEAFF.

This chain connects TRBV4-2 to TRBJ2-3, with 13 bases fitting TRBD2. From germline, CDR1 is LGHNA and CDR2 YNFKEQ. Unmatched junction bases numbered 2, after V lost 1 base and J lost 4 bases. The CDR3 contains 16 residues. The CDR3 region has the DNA TGTGCCAGCAGCCAAGCACTAGCGGGAGGGCCAGATACGCAGTATTTT. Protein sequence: CASSQALAGGPDTQYF.

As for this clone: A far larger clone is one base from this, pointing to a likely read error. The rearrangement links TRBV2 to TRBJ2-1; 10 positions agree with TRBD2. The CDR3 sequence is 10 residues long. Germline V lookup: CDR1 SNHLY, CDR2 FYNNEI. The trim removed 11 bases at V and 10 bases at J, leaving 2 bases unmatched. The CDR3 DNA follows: TGTGCCGGGACTAGCGAGGAGCAGTTCTTC. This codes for CAGTSEEQFF.

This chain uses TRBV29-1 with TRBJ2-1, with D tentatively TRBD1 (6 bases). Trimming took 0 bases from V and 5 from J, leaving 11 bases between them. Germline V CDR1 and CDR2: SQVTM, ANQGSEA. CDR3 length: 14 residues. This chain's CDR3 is CSVEEFGQNNEQFF. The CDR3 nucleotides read TGCAGCGTTGAAGAATTTGGACAGAACAATGAGCAGTTCTTC.

The CDR3 sequence: CSVEDPGDSYEQYF. CDR3 in DNA: TGCAGCGTTGAAGACCCAGGAGACTCCTACGAGCAGTACTTC. The J gene is TRBJ2-7, the V gene TRBV29-1; no clear D. This CDR3 is built from 14 residues. Looked up from germline, CDR1 is SQVTM and CDR2 is ANQGSEA. Trimming cost V 0 bases and J 0 bases, with 9 bases left between them.

CDR3 residues: CSGPRPTPYNEQFF. CDR3 sequence (DNA): TGCAGCGGTCCTAGACCCACCCCATACAATGAGCAGTTCTTC. This chain connects TRBV29-1 to TRBJ2-1, with D hard to call. Germline V lookup: CDR1 SQVTM, CDR2 ANQGSEA. The CDR3 has 14 residues. The germline V and J ends were trimmed by 7 bases and 4 bases, with 17 bases remaining between them.

The CDR3 here is CASSEGRRQPNTEAFF. CDR3 coding DNA: TGTGCCAGCAGTGAAGGGCGCCGACAGCCCAACACTGAAGCTTTCTTT. V usage is TRBV2 and J usage is TRBJ1-1; perhaps TRBD1 as D (5 bases). Germline V gene lookup returns CDR1 SNHLY and CDR2 FYNNEI. The CDR3 contains 16 residues. The germline V and J ends were trimmed by 1 base and 2 bases, with 14 bases remaining between them.

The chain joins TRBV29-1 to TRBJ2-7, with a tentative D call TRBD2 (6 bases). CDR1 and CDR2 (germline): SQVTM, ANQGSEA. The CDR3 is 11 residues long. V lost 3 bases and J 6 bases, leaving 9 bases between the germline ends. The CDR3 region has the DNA TGCAGCGTTGACTCGGGGGTCGAGCAGTACTTC. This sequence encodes CSVDSGVEQYF.

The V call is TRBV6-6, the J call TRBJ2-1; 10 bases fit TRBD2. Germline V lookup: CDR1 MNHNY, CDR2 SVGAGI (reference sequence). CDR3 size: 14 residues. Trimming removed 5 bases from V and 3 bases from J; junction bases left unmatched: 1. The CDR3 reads CASSIAGGYNEQFF. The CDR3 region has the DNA TGTGCCAGCAGTATAGCGGGGGGCTACAATGAGCAGTTCTTC.

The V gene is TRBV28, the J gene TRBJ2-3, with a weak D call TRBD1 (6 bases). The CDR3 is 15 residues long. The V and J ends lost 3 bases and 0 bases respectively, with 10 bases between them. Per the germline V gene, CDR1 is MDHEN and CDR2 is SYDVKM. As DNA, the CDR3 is TGTGCCAGCAGTTTTCAGGGGCTGAGCACAGATACGCAGTATTTT. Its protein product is CASSFQGLSTDTQYF.

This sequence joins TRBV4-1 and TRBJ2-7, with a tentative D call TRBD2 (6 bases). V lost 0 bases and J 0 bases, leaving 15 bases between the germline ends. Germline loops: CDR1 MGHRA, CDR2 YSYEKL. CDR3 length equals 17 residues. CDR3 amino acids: CASSQDPGPGSSYEQYF. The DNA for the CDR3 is TGCGCCAGCAGCCAAGATCCGGGTCCCGGGAGCTCCTACGAGCAGTACTTC.